The clone carrying this T cell receptor beta chain has just a few counts. The antigen is unknown. This sample is part of a study of blood T cells in healthy people across ages. General observations from the study: It was the long-lived donors that had more naive CD4+ cells and higher diversity than aged donors.

The use of a sample-barcoded 5' primer and a J-beta primer mix characterized a second PCR of roughly 7 to 11 cycles. TCRdb itself ran the 5' RACE reads through MiXCR, one entry per CDR3 protein. The repertoire holds roughly 1,500,000 distinct CDR3 sequences, with 40% to 50% as singletons. Looked up from germline, CDR1 is DFQATT and CDR2 is SNEGSKA (reference sequence). The CDR3 loop spans 14 amino acids. V was pared by 5 bases and J by 4 bases, with 9 bases of the junction left unmatched. The genes are TRBV20-1 and TRBJ2-7; 9 bases fit TRBD2. Material: blood. The receptor was derived from a woman between 18 and 29 years old in good health. Written as DNA, the CDR3 is TGCAGTGCTGCGCCGGGGACTAGCAGTTACGAGCAGTACTTC. Its protein is CSAAPGTSSYEQYF.